A single sample is the source of the 16 T cell receptor beta chains below, sequenced in a study of shared clonotypes between healthy human individuals. Here immunoSEQ multiplex PCR was the method, and the copy in TCRdb shows in-frame clones only, minus some. The sample holds about 1,900,000 clones, about 95% seen once. Terminally differentiated effector memory CD45RA+ cells were left out of the naive CD8 fraction, which was CD45RO-negative and positively selected for CCR7. Sequencing was carried out using naive CD8+ T cells sorted from blood. These receptors all come from a man aged 18 to 29 in good health.

Note on this clone: The same CDR3 can be traced to other DNA sequences in this sample. CDR3 nucleotides: TGTGCCAGCAGCTTAGAGGCTAGCCACGAGCAGTACTTC. Its translation is CASSLEASHEQYF. The chain couples TRBV13 to TRBJ2-7; possible D gene TRBD2, 5 bases. The length of the CDR3 is 13 residues. Trimming took off 1 base at V and 5 bases at J, with 9 bases between the two ends. The germline CDR1 and CDR2 sequences are PRHDT and FYEKMQ (reference sequence).

A note on this clone: The identical CDR3 is also encoded by other nucleotide sequences in the sample. The chain combines TRBV4-2 with TRBJ2-7, with 7 bases identical to TRBD1. With 4 bases clipped from V and 0 bases from J, the junction kept 3 bases outside the gene matches. This CDR3 region has 14 residues. Germline assignment: CDR1 LGHNA and CDR2 YNFKEQ. The CDR3 sequence: CASSPRDSSYEQYF. The CDR3 DNA sequence: TGTGCCAGCAGCCCCCGGGACAGCTCCTACGAGCAGTACTTC.

The rearrangement uses TRBV28 and TRBJ2-5, with D perhaps TRBD1 or TRBD2 (5 bases each). Germline V gives CDR1 MDHEN, CDR2 SYDVKM. The CDR3 is made up of 17 amino acids. V was shortened by 5 bases and J by 1 base, with 20 bases between the two germline ends. CDR3: CASSDGLGVSIQETQYF. CDR3 coding DNA: TGTGCCAGCAGTGATGGACTGGGGGTCTCCATCCAAGAGACCCAGTACTTC.

The chain has TRBV9 and TRBJ2-3; D call uncertain. Germline-derived CDR1 and CDR2 are SGDLS and YYNGEE. This CDR3 has 15 residues. Trimming cost V 0 bases and J 2 bases, with 10 bases left between them. CDR3 region: CASSVEVGSTDTQYF. CDR3 bases: TGTGCCAGCAGCGTAGAGGTGGGGTCCACAGATACGCAGTATTTT.

This clone was detected only a few times. This sequence joins TRBV2 and TRBJ1-3; D is uncertain. The CDR3 contains 15 residues. V lost 2 bases and J lost 0, with 8 bases in between. The germline V gene has CDR1 SNHLY and CDR2 FYNNEI. CDR3 loop: CASSESSDSGNTIYF. The CDR3 nucleotides read TGTGCCAGCAGTGAATCCTCCGACTCTGGAAACACCATATATTTT.

This chain connects TRBV6-1 to TRBJ1-3; 8 bases are shared with TRBD1. After removal of 5 bases from V and 4 bases from J, the junction contained 16 bases not matched to a gene. This CDR3 contains 18 residues. CDR1 and CDR2 from the germline V gene are MNHNS and SASEGT. The DNA for the CDR3 is TGTGCCAGCAGTAAAGGACAGGGTAGCGGTTCGGGGGGAAACACCATATATTTT. This codes for CASSKGQGSGSGGNTIYF.

Notes on this clone: Different DNA sequences within this sample yield the same CDR3. This chain uses TRBV6-1 with TRBJ2-1; tentatively, D is TRBD1 (5 bases). The CDR3 consists of 15 residues. V shed 2 bases and J shed 1 base, with 9 bases lying between them. CDR1 is MNHNS, CDR2 SASEGT, per germline. The CDR3 here is CASSELRGSYNEQFF. The CDR3 region has the DNA TGTGCCAGCAGTGAACTAAGGGGTTCCTACAATGAGCAGTTCTTC.

The chain recombines TRBV4-3 with TRBJ1-2; D gene uncertain. Germline lookup yields CDR1 LGHNA and CDR2 YSLEER. The CDR3 totals 19 residues. Trimming removed 5 bases from V and 6 bases from J, with 31 bases in between. The CDR3 loop is CASSKSPILEDRLPDGYTF. CDR3 coding DNA: TGCGCCAGCAGCAAATCCCCAATACTAGAGGACCGACTCCCGGATGGCTACACCTTC.

The chain employs TRBV9 and TRBJ2-1; D not resolved. CDR3 length: 15 amino acids. In germline, CDR1 is SGDLS, CDR2 YYNGEE. The V end was cut by 2 bases, the J end by 0 bases, with 9 bases between. CDR3 DNA: TGTGCCAGCAGCGTGTCAGGTTTCTCCTACAATGAGCAGTTCTTC. Amino acids: CASSVSGFSYNEQFF.

Comment on this clone: Other DNA sequences within the sample encode an identical CDR3. The chain carries TRBV28 and TRBJ2-7; possible D gene TRBD2, 6 bases. V lost 2 bases to trimming and J lost 0 bases, with 8 bases between them. Germline V gene sequence: CDR1 MDHEN, CDR2 SYDVKM. CDR3 length: 14 residues. The CDR3 reads CASSLGGASYEQYF. Written as DNA, the CDR3 is TGTGCCAGCAGTTTAGGAGGGGCCTCCTACGAGCAGTACTTC.

The chain has TRBV5-6 and TRBJ2-7, with a tentative D call TRBD2 (5 bases). The CDR3 runs to 14 residues. The germline V and J ends were trimmed by 0 bases and 3 bases, with 10 bases remaining between them. Germline CDR1 is SGHDT and CDR2 is YYEEEE. In DNA form, the CDR3 reads TGTGCCAGCAGCTTGGGGCTAGCCCTCTACGAGCAGTACTTC. It yields the protein CASSLGLALYEQYF.

The V and J genes are TRBV28 and TRBJ1-4, with D uncertain. V lost 5 bases, J lost 4 bases, and 17 bases lay in between. The CDR3 sequence is 16 residues long. Germline CDR1 MDHEN, CDR2 SYDVKM. The CDR3 nucleotides are TGTGCCAGCAGTATCATTCCGGGAGCCGATAATGAAAAACTGTTTTTT. It specifies CASSIIPGADNEKLFF.

The chain employs TRBV27 and TRBJ1-2; no clear D. V was pared by 5 bases and J by 8 bases, with 24 bases between. Germline CDR1 MNHEY, CDR2 SMNVEV (reference sequence). The CDR3 consists of 16 residues. This CDR3 is CASSHLGGGYEEGYTF. CDR3 DNA: TGTGCCAGCAGTCACCTGGGCGGAGGCTATGAGGAGGGCTACACCTTC.

V is TRBV11-2 and J is TRBJ2-1, with TRBD1 identical over 8 bases. Trimming removed 0 bases from V and 5 bases from J; junction bases left unmatched: 6. Germline-derived CDR1 and CDR2 are SGHAT and FQNNGV. The CDR3 runs 16 residues. CDR3 bases: TGTGCCAGCAGCTTAGACGGACAGGGTAATAACAATGAGCAGTTCTTC. Amino acid sequence: CASSLDGQGNNNEQFF. Together with reference TRBV11-2 and TRBJ2-1, the CDR3 gives the full variable domain: EAGVAQSPRYKIIEKRQSVAFWCNPISGHATLYWYQQILGQGPKLLIQFQNNGVVDDSQLPKDRFSAERLKGVDSTLKIQPAKLEDSAVYLCASSLDGQGNNNEQFFGPGTRLTVL.

The gene calls are TRBV27 and TRBJ2-5, with TRBD2 matching 13 bases. The assigned J gene may be wrong: the sequence end matches TRBJ2-7 better. The germline gives CDR1 MNHEY, CDR2 SMNVEV (reference sequence). The CDR3 contains 15 residues. The CDR3 loop reads CASSLGTSGKDEQYF. Here the CDR3 DNA reads TGTGCCAGCAGTCTTGGGACTAGCGGGAAAGACGAGCAGTACTTC.

The chain is built from TRBV11-2 and TRBJ1-1; D may be TRBD1 (5 bases). V dropped 3 bases and J dropped 9 bases, with 11 bases sitting between them. The CDR3 is 12 amino acids. CDR1 is SGHAT and CDR2 is FQNNGV in the germline V gene. The CDR3 DNA sequence: TGTGCCAGCAGCTTGGGGGACCCCCAAGCTTTCTTT. Protein: CASSLGDPQAFF.